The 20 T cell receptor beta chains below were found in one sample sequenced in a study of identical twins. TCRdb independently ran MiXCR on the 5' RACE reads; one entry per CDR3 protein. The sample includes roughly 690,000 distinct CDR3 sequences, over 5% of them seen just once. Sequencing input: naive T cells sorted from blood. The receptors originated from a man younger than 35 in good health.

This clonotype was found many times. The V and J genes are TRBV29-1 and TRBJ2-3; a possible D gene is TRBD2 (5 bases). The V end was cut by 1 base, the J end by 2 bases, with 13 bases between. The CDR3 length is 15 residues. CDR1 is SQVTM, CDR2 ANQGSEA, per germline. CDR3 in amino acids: CSVEGPRGHTDTQYF. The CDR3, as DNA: TGCAGCGTTGAAGGCCCACGGGGTCACACAGATACGCAGTATTTT.

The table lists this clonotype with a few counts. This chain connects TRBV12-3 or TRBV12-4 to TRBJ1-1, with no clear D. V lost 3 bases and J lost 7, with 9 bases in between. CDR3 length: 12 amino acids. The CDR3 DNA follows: TGTGCCAGCAGTTTGTACGGACTTGAAGCTTTCTTT. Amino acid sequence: CASSLYGLEAFF.

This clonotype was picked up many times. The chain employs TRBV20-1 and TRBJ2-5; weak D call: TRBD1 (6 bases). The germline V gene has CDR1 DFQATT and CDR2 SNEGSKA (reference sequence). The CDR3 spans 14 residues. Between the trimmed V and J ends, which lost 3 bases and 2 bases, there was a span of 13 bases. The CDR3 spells CSASHLRGQETQYF. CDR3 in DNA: TGCAGTGCTAGTCACCTCAGGGGACAAGAGACCCAGTACTTC.

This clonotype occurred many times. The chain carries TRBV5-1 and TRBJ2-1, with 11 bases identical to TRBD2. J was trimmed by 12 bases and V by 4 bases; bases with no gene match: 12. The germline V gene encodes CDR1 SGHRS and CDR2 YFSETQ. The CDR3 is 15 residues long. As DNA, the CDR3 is TGCGCCAGCAGCGGCGGGACTAGCGGACCCATCGGGCAGTTCTTC. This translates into CASSGGTSGPIGQFF.

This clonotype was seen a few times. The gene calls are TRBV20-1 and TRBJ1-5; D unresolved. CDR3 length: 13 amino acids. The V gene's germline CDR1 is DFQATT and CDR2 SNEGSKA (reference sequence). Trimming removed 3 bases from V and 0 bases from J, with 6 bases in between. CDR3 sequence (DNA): TGCAGTGCTAGTTTCCATAGCAATCAGCCCCAGCATTTT. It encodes CSASFHSNQPQHF.

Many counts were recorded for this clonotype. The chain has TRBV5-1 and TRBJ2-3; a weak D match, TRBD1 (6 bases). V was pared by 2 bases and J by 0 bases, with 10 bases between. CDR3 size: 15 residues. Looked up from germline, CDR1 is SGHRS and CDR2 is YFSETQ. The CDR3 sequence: CASSFQTGSTDTQYF. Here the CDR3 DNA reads TGCGCCAGCAGCTTCCAGACAGGTAGCACAGATACGCAGTATTTT.

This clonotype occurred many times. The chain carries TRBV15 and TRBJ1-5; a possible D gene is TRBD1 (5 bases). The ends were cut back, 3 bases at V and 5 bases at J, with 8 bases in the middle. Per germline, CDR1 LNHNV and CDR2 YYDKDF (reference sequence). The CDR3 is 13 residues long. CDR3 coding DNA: TGTGCCACCAGCAGCAGGGAGGATCAGCCCCAGCATTTT. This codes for CATSSREDQPQHF.

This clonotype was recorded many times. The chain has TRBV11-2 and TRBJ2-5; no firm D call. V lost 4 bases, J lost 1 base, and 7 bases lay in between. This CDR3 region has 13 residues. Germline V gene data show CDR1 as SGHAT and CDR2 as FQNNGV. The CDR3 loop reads CASSYQIQETQYF. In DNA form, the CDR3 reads TGTGCCAGCAGCTACCAGATCCAAGAGACCCAGTACTTC.

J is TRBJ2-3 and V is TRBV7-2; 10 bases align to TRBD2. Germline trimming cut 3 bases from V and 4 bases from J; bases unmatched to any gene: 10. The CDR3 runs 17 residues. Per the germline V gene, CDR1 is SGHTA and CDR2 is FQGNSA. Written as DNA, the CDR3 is TGTGCCAGCAGCTTGGGGCCTAGCGGGAGATCTGCAGATACGCAGTATTTT. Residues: CASSLGPSGRSADTQYF.

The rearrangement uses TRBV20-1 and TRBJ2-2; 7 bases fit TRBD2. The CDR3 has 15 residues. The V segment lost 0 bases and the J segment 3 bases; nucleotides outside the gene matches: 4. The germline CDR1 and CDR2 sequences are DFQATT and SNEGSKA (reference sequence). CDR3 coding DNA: TGCAGTGCTAGAGAAGACGGGAGGTACACCGGGGAGCTGTTTTTT. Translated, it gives CSAREDGRYTGELFF.

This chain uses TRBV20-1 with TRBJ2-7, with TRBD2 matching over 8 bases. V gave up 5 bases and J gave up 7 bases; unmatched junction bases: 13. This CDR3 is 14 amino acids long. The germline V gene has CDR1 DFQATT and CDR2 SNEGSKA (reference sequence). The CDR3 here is CSARARVAGGEQYV. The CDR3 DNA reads TGCAGTGCTCGGGCACGGGTCGCGGGAGGAGAGCAGTACGTC.

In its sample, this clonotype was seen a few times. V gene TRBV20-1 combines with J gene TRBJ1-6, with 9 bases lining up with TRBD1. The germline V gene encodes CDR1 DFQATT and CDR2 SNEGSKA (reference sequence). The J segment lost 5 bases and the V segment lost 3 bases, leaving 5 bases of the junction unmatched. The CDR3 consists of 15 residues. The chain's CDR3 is CSARPRTGDNSPLHF. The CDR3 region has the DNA TGCAGTGCTAGGCCAAGGACAGGGGATAATTCACCCCTCCACTTT.

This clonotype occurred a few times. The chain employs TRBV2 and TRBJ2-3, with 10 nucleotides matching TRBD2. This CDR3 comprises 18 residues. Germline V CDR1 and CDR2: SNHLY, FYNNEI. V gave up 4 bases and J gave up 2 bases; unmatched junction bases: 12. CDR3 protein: CASSVFSVGTSDTDTQYF. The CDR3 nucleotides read TGTGCCAGCAGTGTATTTAGCGTTGGGACTAGCGACACAGATACGCAGTATTTT.

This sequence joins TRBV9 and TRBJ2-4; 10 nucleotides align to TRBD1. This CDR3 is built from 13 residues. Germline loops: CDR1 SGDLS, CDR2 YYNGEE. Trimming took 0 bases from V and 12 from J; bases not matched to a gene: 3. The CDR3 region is CASSVDGTGDQYF. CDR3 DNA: TGTGCCAGCAGCGTAGACGGGACAGGGGATCAGTACTTC.

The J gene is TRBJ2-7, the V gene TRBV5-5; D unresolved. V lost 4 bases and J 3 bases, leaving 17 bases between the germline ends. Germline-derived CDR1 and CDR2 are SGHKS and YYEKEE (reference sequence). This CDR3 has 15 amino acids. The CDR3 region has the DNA TGTGCCAGCAGCCTAGAGTTGATTAGCAACTACGAGCAGTACTTC. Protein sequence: CASSLELISNYEQYF.

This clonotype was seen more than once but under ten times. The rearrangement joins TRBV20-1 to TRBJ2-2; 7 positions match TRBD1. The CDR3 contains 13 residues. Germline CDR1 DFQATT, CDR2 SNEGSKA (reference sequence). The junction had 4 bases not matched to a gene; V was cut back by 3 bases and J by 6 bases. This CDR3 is CSARETGSGELFF. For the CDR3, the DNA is TGCAGTGCTAGGGAGACAGGGTCCGGGGAGCTGTTTTTT.

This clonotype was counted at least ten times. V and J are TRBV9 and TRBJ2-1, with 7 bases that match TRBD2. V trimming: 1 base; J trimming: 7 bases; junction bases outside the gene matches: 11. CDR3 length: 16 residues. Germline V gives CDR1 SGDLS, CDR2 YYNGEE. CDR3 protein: CASSVRGERMVNEQFF. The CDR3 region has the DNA TGTGCCAGCAGCGTACGGGGGGAACGGATGGTAAATGAGCAGTTCTTC.

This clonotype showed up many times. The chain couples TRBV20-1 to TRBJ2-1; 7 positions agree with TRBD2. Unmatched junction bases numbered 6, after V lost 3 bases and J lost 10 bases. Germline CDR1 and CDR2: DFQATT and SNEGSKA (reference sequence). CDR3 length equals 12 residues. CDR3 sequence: CSASGQRGEQFF. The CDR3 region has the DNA TGCAGTGCTAGCGGGCAGCGGGGAGAGCAGTTCTTC.

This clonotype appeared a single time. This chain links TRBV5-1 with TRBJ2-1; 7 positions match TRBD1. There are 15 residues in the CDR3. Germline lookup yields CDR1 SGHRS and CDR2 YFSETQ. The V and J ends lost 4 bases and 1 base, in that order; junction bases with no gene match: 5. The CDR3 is CASSKHRGSYNEQFF. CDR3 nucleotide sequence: TGCGCCAGCAGCAAGCACAGGGGTTCCTACAATGAGCAGTTCTTC.

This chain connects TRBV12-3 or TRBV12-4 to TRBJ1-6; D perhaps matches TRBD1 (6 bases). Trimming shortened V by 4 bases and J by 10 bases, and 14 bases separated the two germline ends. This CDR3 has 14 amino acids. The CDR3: CASSSRGSKSPLHF. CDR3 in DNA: TGTGCCAGCAGTTCCAGGGGATCCAAATCACCCCTCCACTTT.